The clone carrying this T cell receptor beta chain was seen once. The CDR3 runs 15 residues. Germline V lookup: CDR1 SNHLY, CDR2 FYNNEI. The V and J ends lost 8 bases and 4 bases, in that order; junction bases with no gene match: 10. Original handling: How many nucleated cells were present was estimated from reference gene primer amplification. The repertoire was sequenced with immunoSEQ multiplex PCR; TCRdb's copy has only in-frame clones and lacks some. V and J calls and clone size are copied from that table; D and trimming were computed from the DNA. The sample contains 60,000 to 75,000 clones, 70% to 85% of which appear only once. This sample was taken from a study of blood T cell repertoires in COVID-19. In the study overall: Samples came from the United States, Italy and Spain, spanning acute and convalescent COVID-19.

Material: peripheral blood. The sequence was collected from an older woman with acute or convalescent COVID-19. This chain connects TRBV2 to TRBJ2-2; 7 nucleotides match TRBD2. The CDR3 is CASEQQAGVTGELFF. The CDR3 nucleotides read TGTGCCAGCGAACAGCAGGCGGGGGTCACCGGGGAGCTGTTTTTT.